This section outlines one T cell receptor beta chain sequence together with its context. These data belong to a study of blood T cell repertoires in COVID-19. Clones were sequenced by immunoSEQ multiplex PCR, and TCRdb holds only the in-frame ones, with some missing. The sample records 45,000 to 60,000 clones, about four fifths being singletons. Germline assignment: CDR1 SGHRS and CDR2 YFSETQ. Trimming took off 4 bases at V and 7 bases at J, with 17 bases between the two ends. The CDR3 consists of 14 residues. The sequence was obtained from a man at least 80 years old with COVID-19, enrolled during active disease. The chain carries TRBV5-1 and TRBJ1-2; possible D gene TRBD1, 6 bases. The sample comprised peripheral blood. As DNA, the CDR3 is TGCGCCAGCAGCCCCGGGGCAGGGGTGAGTGGCTACACCTTC. This sequence encodes CASSPGAGVSGYTF.